The following is a TCR beta chain sequence with its context. No cognate antigen has been identified for it. Nothing much larger sits one base from this clone, and base qualities are not available. The sample is drawn from a study of T cell changes during pregnancy in multiple sclerosis (dated by TCRdb to between 2018 and 2021). For the wider study: Changes in the T cell repertoire over the course of pregnancy were examined in this study in women with multiple sclerosis.

Including cysteine and phenylalanine, the CDR3 has 13 amino acids. CDR3 DNA only is kept here, 39 bases in frame from base 1. Unmatched junction bases come to 2, with V trimmed by 6 bases and J by 1 base. The germline V gene sets CDR1 to SNHLY and CDR2 to FYNNEI. Library construction relied on the immunoSEQ multiplex PCR assay. TCRdb re-hosts the immuneACCESS table, in-frame sequences only. Its copies lack some clones; in the studies checked, an unresolved V gene accounts for under half of them, and the cause for the rest is not known. The sample table lists 30,000 to 40,000 clones, 90% of them with a count of one. The ten biggest clones cover around 0.47% of the sample.

The TCR comes from a female donor in good health, enrolled as a control in a pregnancy study. This sequence uses TRBV2 and TRBJ1-1, with TRBD1 matching 7 junction bases. The sequencing here drew on CD4+ T cells from peripheral blood mononuclear cells, taken in the first trimester of pregnancy. The CDR3 amino acid sequence is: CASRRQGNTEAFF. The DNA sequence follows: TGTGCCAGCAGGAGACAGGGGAACACTGAAGCTTTCTTT.